A selection of T cell receptor beta chains follows, all from one sample in a study of cytomegalovirus exposure and HLA in healthy donors. Sequencing used immunoSEQ multiplex PCR; TCRdb keeps in-frame clones, though not all of them. In the table there are about 120,000 clones, roughly three fifths of which are singletons. The sample comprised PBMCs. The receptor set was obtained from a woman aged 40 to 50 in good health and CMV-seropositive. The CDR3 runs from the conserved cysteine through the conserved F or W. Clone size is stated in some rows and not others, as once, few, many or a class when expanded.

few,TRBV27,15,TRBJ2-1,CASSQRPGYDNEQFF
-,TRBV7-9,16,TRBJ1-4,CASSSRNILRGEKLFF
-,TRBV2,17,TRBJ1-1,CASSEYRLRDLKGEAFF
-,TRBV2,14,TRBJ2-7,CASSRDRGTYEQYF
once,TRBV6-5,14,TRBJ1-5,CASREGQGAWAQHF
-,TRBV7-2,15,TRBJ1-1,CASSPWRVVNTEAFF
-,TRBV30,13,TRBJ1-2,CAWSGLTGSRYTF
-,TRBV27,17,TRBJ1-2,CASGTGAGGLLNYGYTF
-,TRBV10-3,16,TRBJ2-6,CAISESPSSGANVLTF
-,TRBV30,16,TRBJ1-2,CAWSVIGGTVGYGYTF
few,TRBV7-2,15,TRBJ1-4,CASSLATNTNEKLFF
-,TRBV27,15,TRBJ2-2,CASSLRQGIAGELFF
-,TRBV2,12,TRBJ2-5,CASDLAAETQYF
-,TRBV6-5,13,TRBJ2-7,CASRGQGSPEQYF
-,TRBV30,15,TRBJ2-1,CAWSSGPSSYNEQFF
-,TRBV4-3,14,-,CASQPGQGSYEQYF
-,TRBV9,17,TRBJ1-2,CASSVGITGQGKEGYTF
-,TRBV7-9,12,TRBJ2-3,CASSFKQGAQYF
once,TRBV5-1,17,TRBJ2-3,CASSPNGRAGYTDTQYF
-,TRBV30,15,TRBJ2-7,CAWSVLRTGFYEQYF
-,TRBV19,15,TRBJ1-2,CASSISIEAAPGYTF
-,TRBV5-5,16,TRBJ1-2,CASSSSTDIQHYGYTF
-,TRBV27,15,TRBJ2-7,CASSLGLAEVYEQYF
-,TRBV30,15,TRBJ1-5,CAWSRGGGGGQPQHF
-,TRBV30,13,TRBJ1-5,CASKGTGDQPQHF
-,TRBV13,18,TRBJ2-3,CASSLGAFTSGSTDTQYF
once,TRBV27,14,TRBJ2-7,CASSLRGIGYEQYF
-,TRBV5-6,18,TRBJ2-7,CASSLMSFGLAGSYEQYF
-,TRBV5-4,15,TRBJ2-5,CASSFSEREEETQYF
-,TRBV2,13,TRBJ1-2,CASSWTGVSGYTF
-,TRBV2,15,TRBJ2-7,CASRTTSGRAAEQYF
few,TRBV28,14,TRBJ2-3,CASSLFGGPDTQYF
-,TRBV4-1,15,TRBJ1-2,CASSQDIGRNYGYTF
-,TRBV19,12,TRBJ2-5,CATPTNLETQYF
-,TRBV5-1,15,TRBJ1-4,CASSLEGQSEEKLFF
-,TRBV7-2,18,TRBJ1-1,CASSLFWERGTENTEAFF
-,TRBV29-1,15,TRBJ2-1,CSVSLALSSYNEQFF
-,TRBV19,19,TRBJ2-1,CASTGGQGEGKSSYNEQFF
-,TRBV5-1,17,TRBJ2-1,CASSRTSGRSIGLEQFF
-,TRBV25-1,13,TRBJ2-3,CASGISGTDTQYF
-,TRBV2,21,TRBJ2-6,CASSEQKGKASGSAGANVLTF
-,TRBV19,15,TRBJ2-1,CASSIDWGTEDEQFF
-,TRBV7-9,15,TRBJ1-2,CSSSQSGGLNYGYTF
-,TRBV10-3,12,TRBJ2-1,CATRGLYNEQFF
-,TRBV7-2,14,TRBJ2-3,CASSRRVWTDTQYF
-,TRBV6-1,16,TRBJ2-1,CASSEKVGLPLGEQFF
-,TRBV14,16,TRBJ2-7,CASSPSKAGAAYEQYF
-,TRBV28,19,TRBJ2-3,CASSPGGWAGGANRYTQYF
-,TRBV7-9,13,TRBJ2-7,CASSSGLSYEQYF
-,TRBV4-1,14,TRBJ2-2,CASSPRQGTGELFF
once,TRBV13,12,TRBJ1-1,CASSYTGTEAFF
few,TRBV28,16,TRBJ2-3,CASSSSIGGGTDTQYF